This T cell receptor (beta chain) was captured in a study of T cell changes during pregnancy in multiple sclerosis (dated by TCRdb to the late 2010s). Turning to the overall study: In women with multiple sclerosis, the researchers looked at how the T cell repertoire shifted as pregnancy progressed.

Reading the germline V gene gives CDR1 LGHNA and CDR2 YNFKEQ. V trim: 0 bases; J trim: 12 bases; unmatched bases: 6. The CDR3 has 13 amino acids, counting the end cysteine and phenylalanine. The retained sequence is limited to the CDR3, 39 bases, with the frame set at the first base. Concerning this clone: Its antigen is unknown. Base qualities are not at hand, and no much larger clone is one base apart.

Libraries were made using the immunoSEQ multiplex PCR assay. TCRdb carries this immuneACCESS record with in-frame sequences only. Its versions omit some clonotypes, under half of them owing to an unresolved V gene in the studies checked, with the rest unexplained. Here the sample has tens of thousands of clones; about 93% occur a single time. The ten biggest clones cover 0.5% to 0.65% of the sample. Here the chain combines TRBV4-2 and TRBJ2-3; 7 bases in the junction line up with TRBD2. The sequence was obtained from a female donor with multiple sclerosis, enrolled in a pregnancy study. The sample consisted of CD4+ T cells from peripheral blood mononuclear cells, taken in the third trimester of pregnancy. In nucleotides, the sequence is TGTGCCAGCAGCCAAGAGACTAGCCTGATACAGTATTTT. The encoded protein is CASSQETSLIQYF.